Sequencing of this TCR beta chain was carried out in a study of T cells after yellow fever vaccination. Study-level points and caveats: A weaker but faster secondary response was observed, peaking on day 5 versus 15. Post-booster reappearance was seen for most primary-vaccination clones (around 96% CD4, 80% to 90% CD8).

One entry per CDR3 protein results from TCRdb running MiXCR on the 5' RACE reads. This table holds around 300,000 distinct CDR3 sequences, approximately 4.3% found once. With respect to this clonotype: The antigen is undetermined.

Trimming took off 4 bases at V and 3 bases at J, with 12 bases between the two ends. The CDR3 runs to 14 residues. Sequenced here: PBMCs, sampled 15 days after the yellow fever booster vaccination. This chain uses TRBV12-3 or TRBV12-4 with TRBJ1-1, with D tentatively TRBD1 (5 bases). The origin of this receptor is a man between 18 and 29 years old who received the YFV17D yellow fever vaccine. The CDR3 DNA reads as TGTGCCAGCAGTTCGGGACGGTTGGACACTGAAGCTTTCTTT. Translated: CASSSGRLDTEAFF.